The clone carrying this TCR beta chain appeared a few times. The antigen remains unidentified. This sample is part of a study of T cell repertoires in cytomegalovirus infection. Findings of the study overall: Across the ex vivo response, the dominant clonotypes were HLA-C-restricted CMV-specific TCR beta clonotypes.

TCRdb called the reads again in MiXCR, with one record for every CDR3 protein. Of about 570,000 distinct CDR3 sequences in the sample, approximately 40% were seen once. Germline loops: CDR1 SGHVS, CDR2 FNYEAQ. Trimming stripped 3 bases from V and 6 bases from J, with 9 bases between. The length of the CDR3 is 14 residues. This clonotype originated in a human donor in good health (CMV status not recorded). Some clones in this sample may be carry-over from other donors' samples. The sample here was cultured PBMCs, taken from culture after CMV antigen stimulation. V and J are TRBV7-6 and TRBJ1-6; no clear D gene. CDR3 protein: CASSLRFSNSPLHF. The CDR3 DNA sequence: TGTGCCAGCAGCTTGCGGTTCTCTAATTCACCCCTCCACTTT.